This T cell receptor (beta chain) appears in the sequencing data of a study of brain T cells in children with intractable seizures. Assay: immunoSEQ multiplex PCR; the TCRdb copy retains only in-frame clones and omits some. The sample shows about 41,000 clones, around nine tenths of them seen only once. The sequenced cases were selected for having the highest brain T cell transcript signatures. Pre-surgery treatment included at least one anti-epileptic drug. Study results and limitations: HCMV serostatus was not known, and viral specificity came from CDR3 similarity only. Clones missing pre-surgery may reflect undersampling of that blood sample.

The V gene's germline CDR1 is SGHRS and CDR2 YFSETQ. CDR3 length: 13 amino acids. Trimming took off 9 bases at V and 0 bases at J, with 12 bases between the two ends. As for this clone: Its target is unknown.

The chain uses TRBV5-1 and TRBJ1-1; perhaps TRBD1 as D (5 bases). The sequenced sample was peripheral blood, obtained at surgery. This clonotype was sampled from a girl under 10 years old with tuberous sclerosis and intractable seizures. CDR3 in amino acids: CANIQDLNTEAFF. DNA of the CDR3: TGCGCCAACATACAGGACCTGAACACTGAAGCTTTCTTT. The entire variable domain, with the rest obtained from reference TRBV5-1 and TRBJ1-1, is as follows: KAGVTQTPRYLIKTRGQQVTLSCSPISGHRSVSWYQQTPGQGLQFLFEYFSETQRNKGNFPGRFSGRQFSNSRSEMNVSTLELGDSALYLCANIQDLNTEAFFGQGTRLTVV.